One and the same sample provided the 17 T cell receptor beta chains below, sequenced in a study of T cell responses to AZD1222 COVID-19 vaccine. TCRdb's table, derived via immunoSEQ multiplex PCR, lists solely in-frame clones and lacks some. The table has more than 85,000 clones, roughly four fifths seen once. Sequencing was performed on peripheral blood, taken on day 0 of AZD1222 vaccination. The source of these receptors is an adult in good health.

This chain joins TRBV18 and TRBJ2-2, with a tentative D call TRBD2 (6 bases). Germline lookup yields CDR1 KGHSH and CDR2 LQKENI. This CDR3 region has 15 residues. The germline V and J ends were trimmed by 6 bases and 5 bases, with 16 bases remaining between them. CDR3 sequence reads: CASSASRRGTGELFF. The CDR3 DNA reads TGTGCCAGCTCGGCGTCCCGACGGGGGACCGGGGAGCTGTTTTTT.

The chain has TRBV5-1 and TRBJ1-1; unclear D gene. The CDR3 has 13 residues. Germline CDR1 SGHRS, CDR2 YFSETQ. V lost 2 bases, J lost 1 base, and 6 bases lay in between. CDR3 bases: TGCGCCAGCAGCTTAAGTGCGAACACTGAAGCTTTCTTT. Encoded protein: CASSLSANTEAFF.

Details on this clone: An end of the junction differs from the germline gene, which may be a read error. The CDR3 coding sequence is TGTGCCAGCAGTTCGCCGGTGAACCCCGGGGAGCTGTTTTTT. Protein product: CASSSPVNPGELFF. The gene calls are TRBV28 and TRBJ2-2; D remains ambiguous. In germline, CDR1 is MDHEN, CDR2 SYDVKM. The CDR3 loop spans 14 amino acids.

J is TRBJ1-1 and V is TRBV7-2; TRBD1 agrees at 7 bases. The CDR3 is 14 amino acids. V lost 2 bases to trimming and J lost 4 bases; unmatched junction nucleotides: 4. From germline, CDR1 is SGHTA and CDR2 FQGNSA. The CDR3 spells CASSLTQGSTEAFF. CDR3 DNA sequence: TGTGCCAGCAGCTTAACACAGGGGAGCACTGAAGCTTTCTTT.

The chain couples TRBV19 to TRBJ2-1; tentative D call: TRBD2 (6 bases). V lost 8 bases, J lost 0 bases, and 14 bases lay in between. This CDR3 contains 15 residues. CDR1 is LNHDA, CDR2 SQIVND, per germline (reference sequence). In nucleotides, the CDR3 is TGTGCCAGTGCTAGCGTGGGAAGCTCCTACAATGAGCAGTTCTTC. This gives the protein CASASVGSSYNEQFF.

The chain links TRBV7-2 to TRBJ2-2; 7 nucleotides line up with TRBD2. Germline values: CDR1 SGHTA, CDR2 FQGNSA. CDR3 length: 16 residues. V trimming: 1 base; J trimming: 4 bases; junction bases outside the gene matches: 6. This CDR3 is CASSLGLAAFTGELFF. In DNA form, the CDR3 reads TGTGCCAGCAGCTTAGGGCTAGCGGCCTTCACCGGGGAGCTGTTTTTT.

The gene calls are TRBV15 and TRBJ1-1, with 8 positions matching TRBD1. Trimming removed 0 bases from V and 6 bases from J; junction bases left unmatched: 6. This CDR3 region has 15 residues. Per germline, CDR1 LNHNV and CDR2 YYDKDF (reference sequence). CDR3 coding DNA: TGTGCCACCAGCAGAGATGTACAGGGGGGGTCTGAAGCTTTCTTT. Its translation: CATSRDVQGGSEAFF.

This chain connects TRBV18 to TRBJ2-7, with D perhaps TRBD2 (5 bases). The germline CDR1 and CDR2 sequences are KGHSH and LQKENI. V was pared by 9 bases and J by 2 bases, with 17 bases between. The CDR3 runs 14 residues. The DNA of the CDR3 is TGTGCCAGTCACGGGGTTGTTCGGACCTACGAGCAGTACTTC. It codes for CASHGVVRTYEQYF.

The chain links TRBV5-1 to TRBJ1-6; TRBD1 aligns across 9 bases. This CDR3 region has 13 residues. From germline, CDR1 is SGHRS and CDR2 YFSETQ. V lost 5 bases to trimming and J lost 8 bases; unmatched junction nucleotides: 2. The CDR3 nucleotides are TGCGCCAGCAGGGGACAGGGCGATTCACCCCTCCACTTT. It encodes CASRGQGDSPLHF. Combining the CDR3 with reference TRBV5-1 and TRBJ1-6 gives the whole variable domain KAGVTQTPRYLIKTRGQQVTLSCSPISGHRSVSWYQQTPGQGLQFLFEYFSETQRNKGNFPGRFSGRQFSNSRSEMNVSTLELGDSALYLCASRGQGDSPLHFGNGTRLTVT.

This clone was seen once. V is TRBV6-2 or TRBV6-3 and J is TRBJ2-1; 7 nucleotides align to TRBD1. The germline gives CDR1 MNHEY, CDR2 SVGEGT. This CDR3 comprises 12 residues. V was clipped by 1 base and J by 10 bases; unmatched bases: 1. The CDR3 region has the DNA TGTGCCAGCAGTTACTGGGGACAGGAGCAGTTCTTC. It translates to CASSYWGQEQFF.

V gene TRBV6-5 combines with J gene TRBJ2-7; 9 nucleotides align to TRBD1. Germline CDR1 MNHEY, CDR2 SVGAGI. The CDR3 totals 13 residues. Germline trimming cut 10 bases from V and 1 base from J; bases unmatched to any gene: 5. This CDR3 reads CATLDRGSYEQYF. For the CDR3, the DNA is TGTGCCACCCTGGACAGGGGATCCTACGAGCAGTACTTC.

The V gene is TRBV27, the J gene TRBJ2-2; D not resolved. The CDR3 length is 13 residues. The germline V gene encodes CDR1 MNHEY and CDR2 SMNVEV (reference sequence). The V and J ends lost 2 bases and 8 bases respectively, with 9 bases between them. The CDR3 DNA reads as TGTGCCAGCAGTTTAGTAGTACCGGGGGAGCTGTTTTTT. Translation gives CASSLVVPGELFF.

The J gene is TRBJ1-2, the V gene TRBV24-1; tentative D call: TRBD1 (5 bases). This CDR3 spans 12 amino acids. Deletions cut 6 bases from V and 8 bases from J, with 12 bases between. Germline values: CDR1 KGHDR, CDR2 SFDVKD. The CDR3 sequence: CATSSWTLGYTF. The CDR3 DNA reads TGTGCCACCAGTAGCTGGACACTCGGCTACACCTTC.

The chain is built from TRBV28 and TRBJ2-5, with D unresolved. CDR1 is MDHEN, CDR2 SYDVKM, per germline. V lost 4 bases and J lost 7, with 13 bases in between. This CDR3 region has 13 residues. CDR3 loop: CASSSRAGLTQYF. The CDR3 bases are TGTGCCAGCAGTTCCCGCGCCGGTCTGACCCAGTACTTC.

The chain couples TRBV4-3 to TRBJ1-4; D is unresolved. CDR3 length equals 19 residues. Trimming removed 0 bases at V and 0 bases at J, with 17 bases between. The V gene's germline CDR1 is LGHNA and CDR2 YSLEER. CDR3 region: CASSQDMVEISATNEKLFF. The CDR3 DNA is TGCGCCAGCAGCCAAGATATGGTGGAAATCTCTGCAACTAATGAAAAACTGTTTTTT.

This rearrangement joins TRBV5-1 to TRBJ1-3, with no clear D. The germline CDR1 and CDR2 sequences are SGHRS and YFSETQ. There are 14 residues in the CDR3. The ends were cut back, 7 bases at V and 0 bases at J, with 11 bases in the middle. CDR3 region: CASAEALSGNTIYF. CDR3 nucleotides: TGCGCCAGCGCGGAGGCACTCTCTGGAAACACCATATATTTT. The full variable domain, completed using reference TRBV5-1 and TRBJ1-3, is KAGVTQTPRYLIKTRGQQVTLSCSPISGHRSVSWYQQTPGQGLQFLFEYFSETQRNKGNFPGRFSGRQFSNSRSEMNVSTLELGDSALYLCASAEALSGNTIYFGEGSWLTVV.

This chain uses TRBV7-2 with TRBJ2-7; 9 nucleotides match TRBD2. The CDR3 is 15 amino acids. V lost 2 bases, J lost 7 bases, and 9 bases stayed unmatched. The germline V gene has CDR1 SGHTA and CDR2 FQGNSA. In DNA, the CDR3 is TGTGCCAGCAGCTTAACACTCGCGGGGGGGAGGGAGCAGTACTTC. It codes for CASSLTLAGGREQYF.